A single sample gave rise to the 10 T cell receptor beta chains below, sequenced in a study of TIL therapy for anti-PD-1-resistant metastatic lung cancer. This was the immunoSEQ v3 assay. Method: immunoSEQ multiplex PCR; TCRdb's copy keeps in-frame clones and lacks some. This table holds 50,000 or so clones, 79% found once. Regarding time point: pre-treatment sample, taken before nivolumab and TIL therapy. The starting material was blood, obtained at baseline. Receptor source: a woman aged 30 to 85 with non-small cell lung cancer.

This chain links TRBV5-1 with TRBJ1-2, with a tentative D call TRBD1 (6 bases). The CDR3 consists of 16 residues. The V gene's germline CDR1 is SGHRS and CDR2 YFSETQ. The V gene lost 4 bases and the J gene lost 2 bases, with 18 bases spanning the gap. The CDR3 is CASSIRGQSANYGYTF. CDR3 coding DNA: TGCGCCAGCAGCATAAGAGGACAGAGTGCCAACTATGGCTACACCTTC.

V and J are TRBV30 and TRBJ1-6; TRBD1 agrees at 12 bases. This CDR3 comprises 19 residues. Looked up from germline, CDR1 is GTSNPN and CDR2 is SVGIG (reference sequence). Trimming took 3 bases from V and 8 from J; bases not matched to a gene: 17. The chain's CDR3 is CAWSALPGTGGTWDSPLHF. CDR3 nucleotide sequence: TGTGCCTGGAGCGCCCTCCCCGGGACAGGGGGCACGTGGGATTCACCCCTCCACTTT. Supplemented by reference TRBV30 and TRBJ1-6, the full variable domain reads SQTIHQWPATLVQPVGSPLSLECTVEGTSNPNLYWYRQAAGRGLQLLFYSVGIGQISSEVPQNLSASRPQDRQFILSSKKLLLSDSGFYLCAWSALPGTGGTWDSPLHFGNGTRLTVT.

The chain is built from TRBV29-1 and TRBJ2-2, with 10 bases identical to TRBD1. The CDR3 covers 14 residues. V trimming: 7 bases; J trimming: 3 bases; junction bases outside the gene matches: 5. Germline CDR1 and CDR2: SQVTM and ANQGSEA. CDR3 sequence reads: CSARQGADTGELFF. The DNA for the CDR3 is TGCAGCGCCAGACAGGGGGCGGACACCGGGGAGCTGTTTTTT.

The rearrangement joins TRBV9 to TRBJ1-1, with D perhaps TRBD1 (6 bases). Germline V lookup: CDR1 SGDLS, CDR2 YYNGEE. V lost 0 bases and J 6 bases, leaving 12 bases between the germline ends. The CDR3 sequence is 14 residues long. CDR3 DNA: TGTGCCAGCAGCGTAGACGGGGGCGGCCCTGAAGCTTTCTTT. Translating gives CASSVDGGGPEAFF.

The CDR3 is CASSQGQGAYQPQHF. CDR3 nucleotides: TGTGCCAGCAGCCAGGGACAGGGGGCTTATCAGCCCCAGCATTTT. The chain uses TRBV7-2 and TRBJ1-5; TRBD1 matches 12 bases. CDR1 is SGHTA and CDR2 is FQGNSA in the germline V gene. Trimming at V came to 5 bases and at J to 5 bases, leaving 4 bases not matched to a gene. CDR3 length equals 15 residues. The variable domain in full, completed from reference TRBV7-2 and TRBJ1-5, reads GAGVSQSPSNKVTEKGKDVELRCDPISGHTALYWYRQSLGQGLEFLIYFQGNSAPDKSGLPSDRFSAERTGGSVSTLTIQRTQQEDSAVYLCASSQGQGAYQPQHFGDGTRLSIL.

This clone was recorded a few times. The V gene is TRBV25-1, the J gene TRBJ2-1; no clear D gene. CDR3 length: 15 residues. Germline CDR1 is MGHDK and CDR2 is SYGVNS. The V end lost 1 base, the J end lost 0 bases, and 7 bases lay between the germline ends. The CDR3 protein is CASSESGYSYNEQFF. The DNA of the CDR3 is TGTGCCAGCAGTGAATCTGGGTACTCCTACAATGAGCAGTTCTTC.

The chain is built from TRBV5-4 and TRBJ1-1; D may be TRBD1 (6 bases). Trimming left V 4 bases short and J 0 bases short, with 10 bases between. CDR1 is SGHNT and CDR2 is YYREEE in the germline V gene (reference sequence). CDR3 size: 14 residues. The CDR3 nucleotides read TGTGCCAGCAGCCTCGGGACAATGAACACTGAAGCTTTCTTT. It yields the protein CASSLGTMNTEAFF.

The chain uses TRBV4-3 and TRBJ2-6; either TRBD1 or TRBD2 may fit D (5 bases each). This CDR3 contains 17 residues. The V end was cut by 0 bases, the J end by 2 bases, with 11 bases between. In germline, CDR1 is LGHNA, CDR2 YSLEER. The chain's CDR3 is CASSQDWDETGANVLTF. The CDR3 DNA reads TGCGCCAGCAGCCAAGATTGGGACGAAACTGGGGCCAACGTCCTGACTTTC.

The V and J genes are TRBV29-1 and TRBJ1-1, with a tentative D call TRBD1 (5 bases). V lost 2 bases and J lost 6, with 13 bases in between. This CDR3 has 13 amino acids. The germline gives CDR1 SQVTM, CDR2 ANQGSEA. This chain's CDR3 is CSVEWGDESEAFF. CDR3 nucleotide sequence: TGCAGCGTTGAATGGGGGGATGAGTCTGAAGCTTTCTTT.

This clone showed up just a few times. The gene calls are TRBV28 and TRBJ1-1, with 7 bases lining up with TRBD1. CDR1 is MDHEN and CDR2 is SYDVKM in the germline V gene. This CDR3 comprises 12 residues. V trimming: 4 bases; J trimming: 11 bases; junction bases outside the gene matches: 7. The CDR3: CASSSQQGQAFF. The CDR3 DNA follows: TGTGCCAGCAGTTCCCAACAGGGGCAGGCTTTCTTT.